The clone carrying this T cell receptor (beta chain) was seen only a few times. Antigen: not known. Time point noted: sample taken at primary tumor resection. Unsorted samples of tumor, nontumor lung or frozen PBMC had their whole RNA sequenced. Donation came from roughly 72 patients with untreated early-stage non-small cell lung cancer. This sample was included in a study of spatial heterogeneity in lung cancer. Study-level information: There were consistently more beta-chain sequences detected than alpha-chain sequences. Every unique TCR and UMI combination, on average, appeared more than ten times in raw reads.

One entry per CDR3 protein, called by TCRdb with MiXCR from the 5' RACE reads. The sample records tens of thousands of distinct CDR3 sequences, over 5.5% being singletons. Germline assignment: CDR1 MNHEY and CDR2 SMNVEV (reference sequence). CDR3 length: 14 amino acids. The ends were cut back, 8 bases at V and 8 bases at J, with 21 bases in the middle. General study points: Expanded tumor TCRs that were ubiquitous appeared in blood more at resection than follow-up.

Source: PBMCs, taken at surgery. This TCR came from a female donor with early-stage non-small cell lung cancer. This chain joins TRBV27 and TRBJ1-2; D gene unclear. CDR3 DNA sequence: TGTGCCAGCCTGCCCGCGGGCGGGGAAGGCGGCTACACCTTC. This sequence encodes CASLPAGGEGGYTF.